Following are 26 T cell receptor beta chains from one sample sequenced in a study of blood T cell repertoires in COVID-19. This table comes from immunoSEQ multiplex PCR, and its TCRdb copy is limited to in-frame clones, with some not included. The profile covers roughly 130,000 clones, with about 86% appearing a single time and roughly 3% taken by the ten largest. Sequencing input: peripheral blood. These receptors were collected from a woman of 80 years or more with acute or convalescent COVID-19.

This clone turned up a few times. The chain links TRBV5-1 to TRBJ1-4, with 8 bases fitting TRBD1. Trimming took 5 bases from V and 10 from J; bases not matched to a gene: 16. The length of the CDR3 is 16 residues. Per germline, CDR1 SGHRS and CDR2 YFSETQ. The CDR3 is CASRGVQTGAGGKLFF. The CDR3 DNA sequence: TGCGCCAGCAGGGGAGTTCAGACAGGGGCCGGTGGAAAACTGTTTTTT.

The chain has TRBV6-5 and TRBJ1-1; TRBD1 matches 11 bases. The trim removed 6 bases at V and 5 bases at J, leaving 8 bases unmatched. Per the germline V gene, CDR1 is MNHEY and CDR2 is SVGAGI. This CDR3 region has 15 residues. The CDR3: CASSKAGQGGTEAFF. The CDR3 nucleotides are TGTGCCAGCAGCAAAGCGGGACAGGGGGGTACTGAAGCTTTCTTT.

CDR3 nucleotide sequence: TGTGCCAGCAGCGCCGTCGGGGGGACGGCGAACTATGGCTACACCTTC. Protein sequence: CASSAVGGTANYGYTF. The V gene is TRBV7-9, the J gene TRBJ1-2, with TRBD1 as a possible D gene (5 bases). The germline V and J ends were trimmed by 5 bases and 2 bases, with 18 bases remaining between them. This CDR3 region has 16 residues. The germline CDR1 and CDR2 sequences are SEHNR and FQNEAQ (reference sequence).

A few counts support this clone. The chain uses TRBV7-9 and TRBJ1-2; 8 bases fit TRBD1. The V gene's germline CDR1 is SEHNR and CDR2 FQNEAQ (reference sequence). The V gene end was trimmed by 5 bases and the J gene end by 3 bases; junction bases not matched to a gene: 17. This CDR3 contains 18 residues. In nucleotides, the CDR3 is TGTGCCAGCAGCACGACCATATCCCAACAGGGGGGAGACTATGGCTACACCTTC. Its translation: CASSTTISQQGGDYGYTF.

The chain is built from TRBV19 and TRBJ1-2; D ambiguous. Per the germline V gene, CDR1 is LNHDA and CDR2 is SQIVND (reference sequence). The CDR3 contains 16 residues. V was cut by 1 base and J by 3 bases, with 15 bases left in between. CDR3 bases: TGTGCCAGTAGTATAGCACAATCGGCGGAATACTATGGCTACACCTTC. Its protein is CASSIAQSAEYYGYTF.

This clone was seen a handful of times. The chain uses TRBV19 and TRBJ2-6; D possibly corresponds to TRBD1 (5 bases). The CDR3 loop spans 14 amino acids. Germline CDR1 and CDR2: LNHDA and SQIVND (reference sequence). Trimming stripped 9 bases from V and 0 bases from J, with 9 bases between. The CDR3 loop reads CASRERSGANVLTF. In DNA form, the CDR3 reads TGTGCCAGCAGGGAACGCTCTGGGGCCAACGTCCTGACTTTC. Variable domain in full (rest from reference TRBV19 and TRBJ2-6): DGGITQSPKYLFRKEGQNVTLSCEQNLNHDAMYWYRQDPGQGLRLIYYSQIVNDFQKGDIAEGYSVSREKKESFPLTVTSAQKNPTAFYLCASRERSGANVLTFGAGSRLTVL.

This chain connects TRBV14 to TRBJ1-1; unclear D gene. This CDR3 contains 14 residues. V was pared by 0 bases and J by 0 bases, with 5 bases between. Germline V lookup: CDR1 SGHDN, CDR2 FVKESK. The CDR3: CASSQDFLNTEAFF. The DNA for the CDR3 is TGTGCCAGCAGCCAAGACTTTTTGAACACTGAAGCTTTCTTT. Based on the CDR3 plus reference TRBV14 and TRBJ1-1, the full variable domain is EAGVTQFPSHSVIEKGQTVTLRCDPISGHDNLYWYRRVMGKEIKFLLHFVKESKQDESGMPNNRFLAERTGGTYSTLKVQPAELEDSGVYFCASSQDFLNTEAFFGQGTRLTVV.

This clone was recorded once. The chain joins TRBV6-5 to TRBJ1-3; D is uncertain. This CDR3 spans 14 amino acids. CDR1 is MNHEY and CDR2 is SVGAGI in the germline V gene. V shed 8 bases and J shed 0 bases, with 11 bases lying between them. The CDR3 DNA follows: TGTGCCAGCGGCACAGATTACTCTGGAAACACCATATATTTT. Translating gives CASGTDYSGNTIYF.

V usage is TRBV5-5 and J usage is TRBJ2-5; unclear D gene. Germline V gene sequence: CDR1 SGHKS, CDR2 YYEKEE (reference sequence). The V end lost 0 bases, the J end lost 5 bases, and 14 bases lay between the germline ends. CDR3 length equals 15 residues. In DNA form, the CDR3 reads TGTGCCAGCAGCTTGGAGACAACGTTTGGGGAGACCCAGTACTTC. Residues: CASSLETTFGETQYF.

The table lists this clone with a few counts. Within the sample, other DNA sequences also encode this same CDR3. V usage is TRBV9 and J usage is TRBJ1-2; D remains ambiguous. Germline V gene lookup returns CDR1 SGDLS and CDR2 YYNGEE. Trimming stripped 4 bases from V and 1 base from J, with 5 bases between. The CDR3 covers 12 residues. The CDR3 protein is CASSRDNYGYTF. As DNA, the CDR3 is TGTGCCAGCAGCCGAGATAACTATGGCTACACCTTC.

This clone was seen once. The rearrangement links TRBV18 to TRBJ1-2, with 7 nucleotides matching TRBD1. This CDR3 has 13 amino acids. Germline trimming cut 3 bases from V and 5 bases from J; bases unmatched to any gene: 3. The germline V gene has CDR1 KGHSH and CDR2 LQKENI. The CDR3 DNA reads as TGTGCCAGCTCACCTGAACAGGGGTATGGCTACACCTTC. Its protein product is CASSPEQGYGYTF. Supplemented by reference TRBV18 and TRBJ1-2, the full variable domain reads NAGVMQNPRHLVRRRGQEARLRCSPMKGHSHVYWYRQLPEEGLKFMVYLQKENIIDESGMPKERFSAEFPKEGPSILRIQQVVRGDSAAYFCASSPEQGYGYTFGSGTRLTVV.

V and J are TRBV27 and TRBJ1-2, with D hard to call. V lost 6 bases and J lost 2, with 10 bases in between. Per the germline V gene, CDR1 is MNHEY and CDR2 is SMNVEV (reference sequence). The CDR3 totals 13 residues. The CDR3 here is CASRTGGNYGYTF. The CDR3 DNA follows: TGTGCCAGCAGGACGGGCGGGAACTATGGCTACACCTTC.

Turning to this clone: The sample holds other DNA sequences that translate to the same CDR3. This chain links TRBV2 with TRBJ1-6; D is uncertain. The germline V gene has CDR1 SNHLY and CDR2 FYNNEI. V lost 3 bases and J 6 bases, leaving 6 bases between the germline ends. CDR3 length: 13 residues. CDR3 in amino acids: CASSESVNSPLHF. As DNA, the CDR3 is TGTGCCAGCAGTGAGTCCGTTAATTCACCCCTCCACTTT.

This chain links TRBV9 with TRBJ2-5; 12 bases line up with TRBD2. The germline CDR1 and CDR2 sequences are SGDLS and YYNGEE. J gave up 5 bases and V 2 bases, and 4 bases lay outside the gene matches. This CDR3 is 15 amino acids long. The CDR3 reads CASSVTSGGGETQYF. The CDR3, as DNA: TGTGCCAGCAGCGTGACTAGCGGGGGCGGGGAGACCCAGTACTTC.

The V call is TRBV9, the J call TRBJ1-1; D is undetermined. The ends were cut back, 5 bases at V and 0 bases at J, with 5 bases in the middle. The CDR3 sequence is 12 residues long. The germline CDR1 and CDR2 sequences are SGDLS and YYNGEE. The CDR3: CASRAMNTEAFF. CDR3 nucleotide sequence: TGTGCCAGCAGGGCCATGAACACTGAAGCTTTCTTT.

The V call is TRBV2, the J call TRBJ1-2; 7 bases match TRBD1. The germline V gene has CDR1 SNHLY and CDR2 FYNNEI. After removal of 5 bases from V and 4 bases from J, the junction contained 10 bases not matched to a gene. This CDR3 has 15 amino acids. The CDR3: CASSLGQVQAYGYTF. The CDR3 DNA follows: TGTGCCAGCAGTCTCGGACAGGTCCAGGCCTATGGCTACACCTTC.

This clone was recorded only once. This chain uses TRBV12-3 or TRBV12-4 with TRBJ1-2; no clear D gene. Deletions cut 2 bases from V and 8 bases from J, with 9 bases between. The CDR3 runs 12 residues. The CDR3 loop is CASSLIDWGYTF. As DNA, the CDR3 is TGTGCCAGCAGTTTAATAGATTGGGGCTACACCTTC.

The chain is built from TRBV6-5 and TRBJ1-5, with D hard to call. This CDR3 region has 15 residues. Germline V gene data show CDR1 as MNHEY and CDR2 as SVGAGI. The V end was cut by 7 bases, the J end by 0 bases, with 13 bases between. Here the CDR3 DNA reads TGTGCCAGCACCCGAGGGCAGGATAGCAATCAGCCCCAGCATTTT. Protein: CASTRGQDSNQPQHF.

The genes are TRBV29-1 and TRBJ1-2; weak D call: TRBD1 (6 bases). This CDR3 contains 10 residues. V lost 8 bases and J lost 2, with 6 bases in between. Looked up from germline, CDR1 is SQVTM and CDR2 is ANQGSEA. The DNA for the CDR3 is TGCAGCACAGGGAACTATGGCTACACCTTC. It specifies CSTGNYGYTF.

This clone was recorded once. The rearrangement joins TRBV5-4 to TRBJ1-1; a possible D gene is TRBD1 (5 bases). This CDR3 region has 15 residues. CDR1 is SGHNT and CDR2 is YYREEE in the germline V gene (reference sequence). V lost 4 bases and J 6 bases, leaving 19 bases between the germline ends. The CDR3 nucleotides are TGTGCCAGCAGCGAAACACCCCAGGGTGTATCTGAAGCTTTCTTT. Residues: CASSETPQGVSEAFF.

This chain joins TRBV19 and TRBJ2-1; D is uncertain. V was trimmed by 7 bases and J by 6 bases, leaving 22 bases between them. The germline CDR1 and CDR2 sequences are LNHDA and SQIVND (reference sequence). This CDR3 has 16 residues. DNA of the CDR3: TGTGCCAGTACCTCGCTAGAGGCAGTTAAGATCAATGAGCAGTTCTTC. Its protein is CASTSLEAVKINEQFF.

The rearrangement joins TRBV7-2 to TRBJ1-6, with D tentatively TRBD1 (5 bases). The germline gives CDR1 SGHTA, CDR2 FQGNSA. The CDR3 is 19 amino acids. Trimming removed 7 bases from V and 9 bases from J, with 31 bases in between. CDR3 nucleotide sequence: TGTGCCAGCAACCCGGCAAAACTGGGGACTTATCGATTAAGTTCACCCCTCCACTTT. Protein sequence: CASNPAKLGTYRLSSPLHF. Full variable domain (rest looked up from reference TRBV7-2 and TRBJ1-6): GAGVSQSPSNKVTEKGKDVELRCDPISGHTALYWYRQSLGQGLEFLIYFQGNSAPDKSGLPSDRFSAERTGGSVSTLTIQRTQQEDSAVYLCASNPAKLGTYRLSSPLHFGNGTRLTVT.

Only a few counts were recorded for this clone. This chain links TRBV27 with TRBJ1-2; 10 bases are shared with TRBD1. This CDR3 is 16 amino acids long. V was pared by 4 bases and J by 3 bases, with 8 bases of the junction left unmatched. Germline assignment: CDR1 MNHEY and CDR2 SMNVEV (reference sequence). The CDR3 here is CASSSSTGTGDYGYTF. In DNA, the CDR3 is TGTGCCAGCAGTTCCTCTACCGGGACAGGGGACTATGGCTACACCTTC.

This chain connects TRBV7-9 to TRBJ1-2; 10 bases match TRBD1. There are 14 residues in the CDR3. Germline loops: CDR1 SEHNR, CDR2 FQNEAQ (reference sequence). V was clipped by 5 bases and J by 13 bases; unmatched bases: 13. Written as DNA, the CDR3 is TGTGCCAGCAGCCTCATCGGGACAGGGGAACTGGGCACCTTC. Translation gives CASSLIGTGELGTF.

V and J are TRBV5-1 and TRBJ2-2; unclear D gene. Germline V CDR1 and CDR2: SGHRS, YFSETQ. There are 15 residues in the CDR3. V lost 0 bases and J 1 base, leaving 7 bases between the germline ends. The CDR3 nucleotides read TGCGCCAGCAGCTTGGGAGGTATGAACACCGGGGAGCTGTTTTTT. This encodes CASSLGGMNTGELFF. Drawing the rest from reference TRBV5-1 and TRBJ2-2, the complete variable domain is KAGVTQTPRYLIKTRGQQVTLSCSPISGHRSVSWYQQTPGQGLQFLFEYFSETQRNKGNFPGRFSGRQFSNSRSEMNVSTLELGDSALYLCASSLGGMNTGELFFGEGSRLTVL.

Here the CDR3 reads CASSSGTGGNTGELFF. CDR3 bases: TGTGCCAGCAGCTCTGGGACAGGGGGGAACACCGGGGAGCTGTTTTTT. The rearrangement uses TRBV7-9 and TRBJ2-2; 11 bases are shared with TRBD1. The CDR3 runs 16 residues. Trimming at V came to 4 bases and at J to 1 base, leaving 2 bases not matched to a gene. Germline V gene lookup returns CDR1 SEHNR and CDR2 FQNEAQ (reference sequence).